The T cell receptor (beta chain) under discussion was sequenced for a study of OX40 agonist ivuxolimab in advanced cancers. Study-wide background: Participants averaged 60 years of age (range 23 to 79) and were over 75% male. Study-wide results and caveats: Patients who responded partially at 0.1-3.0 mg/kg showed clonal expansion ranking among the lowest. On average, CD8+ T cells had more expanded clones than CD4+.

The CDR3 sequence is 14 residues long. The germline V gene encodes CDR1 GTSNPN and CDR2 SVGIG (reference sequence). The ends were cut back, 0 bases at V and 3 bases at J, with 8 bases in the middle. A note on this clone: Its cognate antigen is unknown.

Generated by immunoSEQ multiplex PCR, the TCRdb table keeps only in-frame clones and is missing some. The sample carries about 16,000 clones, roughly 90% recorded once. The sample consisted of CD4+ or CD8+ T cells sorted from blood, taken in a trial of the OX40 agonist ivuxolimab. This receptor was identified in an adult with an advanced solid tumor such as melanoma, head and neck, liver or kidney cancer. The rearrangement joins TRBV30 to TRBJ2-2; D unresolved. The DNA of the CDR3 is TGTGCCTGGAGTGTAATCCCGTACACCGGGGAGCTGTTTTTT. Amino acids: CAWSVIPYTGELFF.